These 8 T cell receptor beta chains originate from one sample sequenced in a study of T cells in Graves' hyperthyroidism and ophthalmopathy. Amplification targeted TCR beta CDR3 regions from RNA transcripts. The HTBI set primed first-round TCR CDR3 RT-PCR. TCRdb called the multiplex PCR reads again in MiXCR, with one record for every CDR3 protein. The sample has 300,000 to 450,000 distinct CDR3 sequences, more than 11% seen once; the top ten hold 9.5% to 11%. Sequenced sample: blood. The origin of the receptors is a woman aged 60-70 years with Graves' hyperthyroidism.

The chain couples TRBV5-1 to TRBJ2-5; 10 bases fit TRBD2. Germline CDR1 reads SGHRS; CDR2 reads YFSETQ. Trimming at V came to 1 base and at J to 5 bases, leaving 8 bases not matched to a gene. This CDR3 is built from 16 residues. The CDR3 loop is CASSLRIAGGFETQYF. The CDR3 DNA reads as TGCGCCAGCAGCTTGCGAATAGCGGGAGGTTTCGAGACCCAGTACTTC. Full variable domain (remainder filled in from reference TRBV5-1 and TRBJ2-5): KAGVTQTPRYLIKTRGQQVTLSCSPISGHRSVSWYQQTPGQGLQFLFEYFSETQRNKGNFPGRFSGRQFSNSRSEMNVSTLELGDSALYLCASSLRIAGGFETQYFGPGTRLLVL.

This clonotype was detected only a few times. This chain joins TRBV5-1 and TRBJ1-1; the D gene is possibly TRBD1 (5 bases). The germline V and J ends were trimmed by 4 bases and 1 base, with 11 bases remaining between them. Germline assignment: CDR1 SGHRS and CDR2 YFSETQ. The CDR3 consists of 14 residues. The CDR3 nucleotides are TGCGCCAGCAGCGAGGGGCAGCCGAACACTGAAGCTTTCTTT. Its protein is CASSEGQPNTEAFF.

This rearrangement joins TRBV5-5 to TRBJ2-7; D is ambiguous. The V end was cut by 3 bases, the J end by 1 base, with 8 bases between. The CDR3 has 13 residues. CDR1 and CDR2 from the germline V gene are SGHKS and YYEKEE (reference sequence). CDR3 sequence (DNA): TGTGCCAGCAGCTGGGGAAATTCCTACGAGCAGTACTTC. Its protein product is CASSWGNSYEQYF.

V gene TRBV19 combines with J gene TRBJ1-5; D is possibly TRBD1 (6 bases). Germline V gene data show CDR1 as LNHDA and CDR2 as SQIVND (reference sequence). The V gene lost 1 base and the J gene lost 0 bases, with 7 bases spanning the gap. CDR3 size: 15 residues. The CDR3 is CASSIGQVSNQPQHF. CDR3 in DNA: TGTGCCAGTAGTATAGGACAGGTTAGCAATCAGCCCCAGCATTTT.

The rearrangement links TRBV6-1 to TRBJ2-5; D remains ambiguous. V was cut by 6 bases and J by 1 base, with 15 bases left in between. Germline CDR1 reads MNHNS; CDR2 reads SASEGT. The CDR3 consists of 15 residues. CDR3 sequence reads: CASSSRVHIQETQYF. The DNA of the CDR3 is TGTGCCAGCAGCTCAAGGGTACATATCCAAGAGACCCAGTACTTC.

This clonotype was observed many times. The V and J genes are TRBV3-1 and TRBJ2-1; D assignment may be TRBD1 or TRBD2 (6 bases each). This CDR3 is 14 amino acids long. Germline CDR1 and CDR2: LGHDT and YNNKEL (reference sequence). V gave up 4 bases and J gave up 10 bases, with 17 bases separating them. CDR3 protein: CASSLNGGVGEQFF. Written as DNA, the CDR3 is TGTGCCAGCAGCCTAAACGGGGGCGTGGGGGAGCAGTTCTTC.

This clonotype has ten or more counts. This chain's CDR3 is CASSHSGQGGQPQHF. The CDR3 DNA follows: TGTGCCAGCAGCCATTCGGGACAGGGTGGTCAGCCCCAGCATTTT. The chain carries TRBV3-1 and TRBJ1-5, with TRBD1 matching 9 bases. Trimming cost V 3 bases and J 6 bases; bases outside gene matches: 6. CDR3 length: 15 residues. Germline CDR1 and CDR2: LGHDT and YNNKEL (reference sequence).

This clonotype was recorded a few times. The chain combines TRBV12-3 or TRBV12-4 with TRBJ2-5; D is unresolved. V lost 3 bases and J lost 2, with 7 bases in between. This CDR3 contains 13 residues. CDR3: CASSFNPQETQYF. DNA for the CDR3: TGTGCCAGCAGTTTTAACCCTCAAGAGACCCAGTACTTC.